This TCR beta chain was captured in a study of graft-versus-host responses after intestinal transplantation. As to this clone: What it recognizes is unknown.

Profiling relied on immunoSEQ multiplex PCR, and the TCRdb table lists in-frame clones only, not all of them. The top ten hold roughly 0.2% of the sample, which has roughly 100,000 clones, around 91% seen once. The receptor was isolated from a human donor who was the organ donor for an intestinal transplant. Sequenced here: unstimulated CD4+ T cells sorted from spleen or lymph node cells, sampled before transplant.

The CDR3 reads CASSYTGIRDEQFF. DNA of the CDR3: TGTGCCAGCAGCTATACAGGGATTAGAGATGAGCAGTTCTTC. The chain has TRBV7-2 and TRBJ2-1, with a weak D call TRBD1 (6 bases). The CDR3 consists of 14 residues. Trimming stripped 4 bases from V and 8 bases from J, with 15 bases between. Germline assignment: CDR1 SGHTA and CDR2 FQGNSA.